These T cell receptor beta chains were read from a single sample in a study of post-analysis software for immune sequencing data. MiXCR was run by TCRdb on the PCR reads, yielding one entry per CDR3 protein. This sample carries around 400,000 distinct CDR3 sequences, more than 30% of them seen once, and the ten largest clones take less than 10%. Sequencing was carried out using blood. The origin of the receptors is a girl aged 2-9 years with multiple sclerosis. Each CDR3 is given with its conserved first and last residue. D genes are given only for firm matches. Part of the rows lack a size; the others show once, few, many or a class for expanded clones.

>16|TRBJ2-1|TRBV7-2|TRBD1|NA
TGTGCCAGCAACAATAGGCCAGGGGGCTCCTACAATGAGCAGTTCTTC
CASNNRPGGSYNEQFF
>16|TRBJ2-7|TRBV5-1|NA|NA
TGCGCCAGCAGCTCCTCCCTAGCGACGAGCTCCTACGAGCAGTACTTC
CASSSSLATSSYEQYF
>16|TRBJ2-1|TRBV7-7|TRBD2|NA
TGTGCCAGCAGCCCCTCTTCCGGGACTAGCGGACTTGAGCAGTTCTTC
CASSPSSGTSGLEQFF
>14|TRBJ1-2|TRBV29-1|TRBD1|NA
TGCAGCGTTGATAGTGGGACAGCTAACTATGGCTACACCTTC
CSVDSGTANYGYTF
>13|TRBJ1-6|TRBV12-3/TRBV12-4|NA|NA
TGTGCCAGCAGTTGGGACGAGCCTTCACCCCTCCACTTT
CASSWDEPSPLHF
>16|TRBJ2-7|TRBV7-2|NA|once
TGTGCCAGCAGCTTAGGGCCCGCTAGCGTATCCTACGAGCAGTACTTC
CASSLGPASVSYEQYF
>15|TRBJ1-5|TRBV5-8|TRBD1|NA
TGTGCCAGCAGCAGACAGGGCCATAGCAATCAGCCCCAGCATTTT
CASSRQGHSNQPQHF
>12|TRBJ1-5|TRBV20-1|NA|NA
TGCAGTGTGGGGGAGGGCCTTCGGCCCCAGCATTTT
CSVGEGLRPQHF
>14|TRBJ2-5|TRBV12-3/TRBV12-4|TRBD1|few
TGTGCCAGCAGACCAACAGGGGTTGGAGAGACCCAGTACTTC
CASRPTGVGETQYF
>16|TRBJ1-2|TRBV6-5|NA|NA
TGTGCCAGCAGTTACACAGTCGGGGGGCTCCCGAATGGCTACACCTTC
CASSYTVGGLPNGYTF
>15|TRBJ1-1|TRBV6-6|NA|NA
TGTGCCAGCAGTTACTCCATAGGGGGGAACACTGAAGCTTTCTTT
CASSYSIGGNTEAFF
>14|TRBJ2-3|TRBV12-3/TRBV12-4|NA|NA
TGTGCCAGCAGTCGGAGCCCTAGCACAGATACGCAGTATTTT
CASSRSPSTDTQYF
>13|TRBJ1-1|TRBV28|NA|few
TGTGCCAGCAGGGCTCCGGGGAACACTGAAGCTTTCTTT
CASRAPGNTEAFF
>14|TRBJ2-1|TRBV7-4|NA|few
TGTGCCAGCAGCTTGGCCCGGGACTACAATGAGCAGTTCTTC
CASSLARDYNEQFF
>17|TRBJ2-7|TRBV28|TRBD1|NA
TGTGCCAGCCGGACAAAATACCGGGACAGGGGGCCGTACGAGCAGTACTTC
CASRTKYRDRGPYEQYF
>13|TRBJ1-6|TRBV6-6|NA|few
TGTGCCATTACGAGCTCCTATAATTCACCCCTCCACTTT
CAITSSYNSPLHF
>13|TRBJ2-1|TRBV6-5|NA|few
TGTGCCAGCAGTCCCTTACAGGGATCGCTCCAGTTCTTC
CASSPLQGSLQFF
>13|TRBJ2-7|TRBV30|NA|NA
TGTGCCTGGAGTGTAGGGGGAGTCTACGAGCAGTACTTC
CAWSVGGVYEQYF
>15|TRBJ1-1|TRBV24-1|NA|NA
TGTGCCACCAGTAGTTCTAGGTCATGGGGGACTGAAGCTTTCTTT
CATSSSRSWGTEAFF
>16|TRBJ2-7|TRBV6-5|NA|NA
TGTGCCAGCAGTTACTCCTTCCAGGACCTCTCCTACGAGCAGTACTTC
CASSYSFQDLSYEQYF
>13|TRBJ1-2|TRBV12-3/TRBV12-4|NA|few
TGTGCCAGCACCGTAGACATACCCGGCGGCTACACCTTC
CASTVDIPGGYTF
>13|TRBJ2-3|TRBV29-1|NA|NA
TGCAGCGTTGAAGTCCCAAGCACAGATACGCAGTATTTT
CSVEVPSTDTQYF
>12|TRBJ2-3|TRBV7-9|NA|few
TGTGCCAGCAGCCTACACACAGATACGCAGTATTTT
CASSLHTDTQYF
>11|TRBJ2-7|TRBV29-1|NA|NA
TGCAGCGTTCGTGGCATCTACGAGCAGTACTTC
CSVRGIYEQYF
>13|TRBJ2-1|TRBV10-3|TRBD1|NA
TGTGCCATCTCGGGACAGGGGGTCAATGAGCAGTTCTTC
CAISGQGVNEQFF
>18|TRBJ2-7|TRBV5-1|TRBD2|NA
TGCGCCAGCAGCTTGGCGTCTAGCGGGAGCCACAGGGTCTACGAGCAGTACTTC
CASSLASSGSHRVYEQYF
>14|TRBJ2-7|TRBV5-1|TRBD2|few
TGCGCCAGCAGCGACGGACTAGGGACCTACGAGCAGTACTTC
CASSDGLGTYEQYF
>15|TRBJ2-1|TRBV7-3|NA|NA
TGTGCCAGCAGCCCCCGGGGCAGGTCGAACAATGAGCAGTTCTTC
CASSPRGRSNNEQFF
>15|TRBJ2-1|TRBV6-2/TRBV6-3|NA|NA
TGTGCCAGCAGTTACATTCCTAGCTCCTACAATGAGCAGTTCTTC
CASSYIPSSYNEQFF
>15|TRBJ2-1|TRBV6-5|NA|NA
TGTGCCAGCAGCCGAACTTCGAGCTCCTACAATGAGCAGTTCTTC
CASSRTSSSYNEQFF
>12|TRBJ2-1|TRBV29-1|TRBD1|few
TGCAGCGTTGAGAGGGGGCGAAATGAGCAGTTCTTC
CSVERGRNEQFF
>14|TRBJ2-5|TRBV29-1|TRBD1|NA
TGCAGCGTTACCCCACAGGGGCTCCAAGAGACCCAGTACTTC
CSVTPQGLQETQYF
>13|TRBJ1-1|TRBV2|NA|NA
TGTGCCAGCAGGATCGGGCCGAACGCTGAAGCTTTCTTT
CASRIGPNAEAFF
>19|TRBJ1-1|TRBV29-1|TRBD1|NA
TGCAGCGTTGAAGGATATGTTGTCCACAGGGGGAGCTCTAGCACTGAAGCTTTCTTT
CSVEGYVVHRGSSSTEAFF
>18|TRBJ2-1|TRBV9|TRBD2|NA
TGTGCCAGCAGCGTTTCATGGACTAGCGGGGGGTCCTACAATGAGCAGTTCTTC
CASSVSWTSGGSYNEQFF
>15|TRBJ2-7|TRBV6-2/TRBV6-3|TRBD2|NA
TGTGCCAGCAGAGAACCGGGACTAGCGTCCAACGAGCAGTACTTC
CASREPGLASNEQYF
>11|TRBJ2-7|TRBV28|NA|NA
TGTGCCAGCACTTCAGGGTTGCTGCAGTACTTC
CASTSGLLQYF
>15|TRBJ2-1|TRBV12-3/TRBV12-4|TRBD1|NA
TGTGCCAGCAGGCTATGGACAGGATTTTACAATGAGCAGTTCTTC
CASRLWTGFYNEQFF
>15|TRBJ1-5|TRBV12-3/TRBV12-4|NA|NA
TGTGCCAGCAGCCCTTGGGGGTCGGGGAATCAGCCCCAGCATTTT
CASSPWGSGNQPQHF
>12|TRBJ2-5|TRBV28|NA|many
TGTGCCAGCACAGGGGACCCAGGGGAGCAGTACTTC
CASTGDPGEQYF
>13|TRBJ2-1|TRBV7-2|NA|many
TGTGCCAGCAGCGTACCGGGCCCCAATGAGCAGTTCTTC
CASSVPGPNEQFF
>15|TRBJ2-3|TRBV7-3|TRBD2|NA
TGTGCCAGCAGCTTAACTAGCGGGGAGTCAGATACGCAGTATTTT
CASSLTSGESDTQYF
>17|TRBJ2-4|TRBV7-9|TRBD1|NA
TGTGCCAGCAGCTCTCAGGCCGGGACAGGGAATGAGTACATTCAGTACTTC
CASSSQAGTGNEYIQYF